This TCR beta chain is drawn from a study of identical twins. Overall study findings and caveats: Fewer insertions were carried by abundant cord blood beta clonotypes, but none was seen in memory repertoires.

In this sample, this clonotype turned up a few times. The antigen is undetermined. Each cDNA held unique molecular identifiers, and template switching gave it a universal primer site. TCRdb used MiXCR to reprocess the 5' RACE reads, holding one entry per CDR3 protein. Of 200,000 to 250,000 distinct CDR3 sequences listed, 6.5% are singletons. Another study also made use of these data, one on T cells expressing NK-cell markers. As that study records: One of the eight sequenced donors was seronegative, whereas the other seven were HCMV-seropositive. A few of the donors also had these clonotypes leading their CD3+CD56-NKG2C+ fraction.

The TCR sequence derives from a woman between 18 and 29 years old in good health. The specimen was CD8+ T cells sorted from blood.

The CDR3 reads CASSVGEREQFF. Here the CDR3 DNA reads TGTGCCAGCAGCGTAGGAGAGCGGGAGCAGTTCTTC. The V call is TRBV9, the J call TRBJ2-1; tentative D call: TRBD2 (5 bases). V was pared by 0 bases and J by 10 bases, with 8 bases between. Germline CDR1 is SGDLS and CDR2 is YYNGEE. CDR3 length: 12 residues. Together with reference TRBV9 and TRBJ2-1, the CDR3 gives the full variable domain: DSGVTQTPKHLITATGQRVTLRCSPRSGDLSVYWYQQSLDQGLQFLIQYYNGEERAKGNILERFSAQQFPDLHSELNLSSLELGDSALYFCASSVGEREQFFGPGTRLTVL.